The 2 T cell receptor beta chains listed next were all sequenced from one sample in a study of T cell responses to AZD1222 COVID-19 vaccine. The method was immunoSEQ multiplex PCR; TCRdb's version includes in-frame clones alone and lacks a portion of them. The sample has tens of thousands of clones, more than 75% seen once. The specimen comprised peripheral blood, sampled 28 days after the second AZD1222 dose. These receptor sequences come from an adult who received the AZD1222 COVID-19 vaccine.

The V gene is TRBV30, the J gene TRBJ1-6; D is uncertain. CDR1 is GTSNPN and CDR2 is SVGIG in the germline V gene (reference sequence). Trimming left V 5 bases short and J 7 bases short, with 9 bases between. The CDR3 contains 12 residues. The CDR3 nucleotides are TGTGCCTGGGCGGCGGGGAATTCACCCCTCCACTTT. This codes for CAWAAGNSPLHF.

The chain is built from TRBV5-1 and TRBJ2-3; 8 bases agree with TRBD2. The CDR3 spans 17 residues. V was pared by 2 bases and J by 3 bases, with 11 bases of the junction left unmatched. The germline V gene has CDR1 SGHRS and CDR2 YFSETQ. The CDR3 DNA is TGCGCCAGCAGCTTCGGGGGGAGCGGGAGTGGTACAGATACGCAGTATTTT. It encodes CASSFGGSGSGTDTQYF.